The clone carrying this T cell receptor (beta chain) was recorded a few times. Its antigen is still unknown. Other DNA variants within this sample encode the same CDR3. Sequencing targeted expressed TCRB transcripts, as all isolated RNA had been reverse transcribed. Data came from immunoSEQ multiplex PCR; TCRdb stores just in-frame clones and leaves some out. Here the sample spans roughly 230,000 clones, 9% to 10% being singletons. This sample was taken from a study of beta chain features in type 1 diabetes. Broader study findings: Overrepresentation of cells with high TCR expression could result from cDNA sequencing. Patients' naive, central memory and Treg TCRB repertoires seemed closer to one another than those of healthy donors. In patients and controls equally, PCR might favor templates that are shorter.

CDR3 length equals 14 residues. Trimming stripped 4 bases from V and 1 base from J, with 8 bases between. CDR1 and CDR2 (germline): SGHRS, YFSETQ. The single heparinised draw taken from each donor contained about 120 mL of blood on average. The material sequenced was naive CD4+ T cells from blood. The chain joins TRBV5-1 to TRBJ2-2, with D possibly matching TRBD2 (6 bases). The receptor was isolated from a woman younger than 35 in good health. The DNA of the CDR3 is TGCGCCAGCAGCCTCGGGGGGAACACCGGGGAGCTGTTTTTT. Amino acids: CASSLGGNTGELFF. The full variable domain, rest sourced from reference TRBV5-1 and TRBJ2-2, is KAGVTQTPRYLIKTRGQQVTLSCSPISGHRSVSWYQQTPGQGLQFLFEYFSETQRNKGNFPGRFSGRQFSNSRSEMNVSTLELGDSALYLCASSLGGNTGELFFGEGSRLTVL.